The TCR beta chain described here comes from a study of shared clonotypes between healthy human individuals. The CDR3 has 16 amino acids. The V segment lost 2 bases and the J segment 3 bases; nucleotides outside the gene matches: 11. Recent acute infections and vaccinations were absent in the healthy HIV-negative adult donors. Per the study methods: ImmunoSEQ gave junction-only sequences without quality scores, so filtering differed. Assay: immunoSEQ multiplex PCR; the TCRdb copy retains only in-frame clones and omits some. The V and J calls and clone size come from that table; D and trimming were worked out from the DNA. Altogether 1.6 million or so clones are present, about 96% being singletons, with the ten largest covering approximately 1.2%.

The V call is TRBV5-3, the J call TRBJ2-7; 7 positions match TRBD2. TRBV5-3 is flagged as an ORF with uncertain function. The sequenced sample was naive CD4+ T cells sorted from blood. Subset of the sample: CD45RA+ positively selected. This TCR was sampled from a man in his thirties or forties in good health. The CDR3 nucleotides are TGTGCCAGAAGCTTCGGCGGGAGCGTCGCATTCTACGAGCAGTACTTC. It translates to CARSFGGSVAFYEQYF.